This entry features one TCR beta chain sequence. The antigen remains unidentified. The data originate from a study of T cells in Graves' hyperthyroidism and ophthalmopathy. Study-level points and caveats: A model of 13 V-J pairs discriminated ophthalmopathy from stable hyperthyroidism.

This CDR3 comprises 21 residues. Trimming cost V 0 bases and J 0 bases, with 21 bases left between them. Germline V CDR1 and CDR2: MGHRA, YSYEKL. Regions amplified from RNA transcripts were the TCR beta CDR3 regions. During a first-round RT-PCR of the TCR CDR3, the HTBI primer set was used. One entry per CDR3 protein, called by TCRdb with MiXCR from the multiplex PCR reads. This table holds 300,000 to 450,000 distinct CDR3 sequences, about 14% found once. This chain uses TRBV4-1 with TRBJ1-6; D call uncertain. The sequence was collected from a woman under 40 with Graves' ophthalmopathy. The sequenced sample consisted of blood. Here the CDR3 DNA reads TGCGCCAGCAGCCAAGATCCAGACGGACTTGGATATCACTCCTATAATTCACCCCTCCACTTT. Amino acids: CASSQDPDGLGYHSYNSPLHF.